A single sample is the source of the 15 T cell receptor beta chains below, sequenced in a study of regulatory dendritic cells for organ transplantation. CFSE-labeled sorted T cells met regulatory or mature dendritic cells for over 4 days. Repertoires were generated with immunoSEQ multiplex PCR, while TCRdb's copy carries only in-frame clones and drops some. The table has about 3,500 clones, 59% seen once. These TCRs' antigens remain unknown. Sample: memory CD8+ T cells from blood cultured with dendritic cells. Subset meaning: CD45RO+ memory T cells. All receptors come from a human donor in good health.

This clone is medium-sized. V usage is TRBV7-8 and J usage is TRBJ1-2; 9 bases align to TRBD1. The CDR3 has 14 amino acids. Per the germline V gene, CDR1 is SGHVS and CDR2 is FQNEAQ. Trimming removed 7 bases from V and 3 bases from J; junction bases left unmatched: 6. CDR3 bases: TGTGCCAGCACCCCGGGACAGGGAGACTATGGCTACACCTTC. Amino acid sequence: CASTPGQGDYGYTF.

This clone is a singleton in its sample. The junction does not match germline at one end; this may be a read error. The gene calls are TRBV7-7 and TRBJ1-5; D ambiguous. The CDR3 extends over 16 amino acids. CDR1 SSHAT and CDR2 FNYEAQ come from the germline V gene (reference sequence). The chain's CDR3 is CASSLVSAGLNQPQHF. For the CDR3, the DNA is TGTGCTAGCAGCTTAGTTTCGGCAGGCCTCAATCAGCCCCAGCATTTT.

CDR3 sequence: CASSASSGGTDTQYF. CDR3 nucleotide sequence: TGTGCCAGCAGTGCTTCTAGCGGGGGCACAGATACGCAGTATTTT. The chain uses TRBV6-4 and TRBJ2-3; 9 positions agree with TRBD2. Germline assignment: CDR1 MRHNA and CDR2 SNTAGT. The junction had 3 bases not matched to a gene; V was cut back by 4 bases and J by 1 base. CDR3 size: 15 residues.

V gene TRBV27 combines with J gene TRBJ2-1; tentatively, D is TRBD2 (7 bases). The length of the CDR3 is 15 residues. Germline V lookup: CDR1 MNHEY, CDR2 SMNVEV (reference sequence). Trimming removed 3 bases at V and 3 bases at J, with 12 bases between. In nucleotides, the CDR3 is TGTGCCAGCAGTTTGGGGGGGGGCCTCTACAATGAGCAGTTCTTC. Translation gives CASSLGGGLYNEQFF.

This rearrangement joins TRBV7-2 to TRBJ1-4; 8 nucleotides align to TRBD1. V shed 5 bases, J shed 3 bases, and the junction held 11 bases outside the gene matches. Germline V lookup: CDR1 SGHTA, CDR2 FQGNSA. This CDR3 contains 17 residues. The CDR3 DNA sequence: TGTGCCAGCAGCCAAAACGACAGGGGCCTATCTAATGAAAAACTGTTTTTT. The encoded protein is CASSQNDRGLSNEKLFF.

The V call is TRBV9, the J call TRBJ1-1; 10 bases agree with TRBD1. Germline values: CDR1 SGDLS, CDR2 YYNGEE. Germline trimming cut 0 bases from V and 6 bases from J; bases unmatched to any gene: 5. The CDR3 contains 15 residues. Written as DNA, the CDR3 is TGTGCCAGCAGCGTAGAGGACAGGGGGTGGGCTGAAGCTTTCTTT. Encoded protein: CASSVEDRGWAEAFF. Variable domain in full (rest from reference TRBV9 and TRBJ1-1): DSGVTQTPKHLITATGQRVTLRCSPRSGDLSVYWYQQSLDQGLQFLIQYYNGEERAKGNILERFSAQQFPDLHSELNLSSLELGDSALYFCASSVEDRGWAEAFFGQGTRLTVV.

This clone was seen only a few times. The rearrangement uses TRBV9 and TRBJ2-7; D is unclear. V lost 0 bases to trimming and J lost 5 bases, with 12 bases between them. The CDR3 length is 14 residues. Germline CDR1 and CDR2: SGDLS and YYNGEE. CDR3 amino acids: CASSVAYRGDEQYF. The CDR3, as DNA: TGTGCCAGCAGCGTAGCTTACCGAGGCGACGAGCAGTACTTC.

CDR3 loop: CASKQGATGQPQHF. Here the CDR3 DNA reads TGTGCCAGCAAACAGGGCGCTACCGGCCAGCCCCAGCATTTT. V and J are TRBV28 and TRBJ1-5, with a tentative D call TRBD1 (6 bases). The V end lost 7 bases, the J end lost 7 bases, and 17 bases lay between the germline ends. CDR1 MDHEN and CDR2 SYDVKM come from the germline V gene. CDR3 size: 14 residues.

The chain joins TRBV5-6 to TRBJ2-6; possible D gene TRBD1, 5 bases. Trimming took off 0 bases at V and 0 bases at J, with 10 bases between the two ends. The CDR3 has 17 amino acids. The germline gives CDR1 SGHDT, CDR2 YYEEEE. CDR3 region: CASSLEGAVSGANVLTF. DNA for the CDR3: TGTGCCAGCAGCTTGGAAGGGGCTGTCTCTGGGGCCAACGTCCTGACTTTC.

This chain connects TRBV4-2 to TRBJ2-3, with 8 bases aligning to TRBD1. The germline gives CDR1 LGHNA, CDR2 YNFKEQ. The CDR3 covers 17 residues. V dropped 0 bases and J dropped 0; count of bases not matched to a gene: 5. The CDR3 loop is CASSQDPGQVSTDTQYF. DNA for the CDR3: TGTGCCAGCAGCCAAGACCCGGGACAGGTTAGCACAGATACGCAGTATTTT.

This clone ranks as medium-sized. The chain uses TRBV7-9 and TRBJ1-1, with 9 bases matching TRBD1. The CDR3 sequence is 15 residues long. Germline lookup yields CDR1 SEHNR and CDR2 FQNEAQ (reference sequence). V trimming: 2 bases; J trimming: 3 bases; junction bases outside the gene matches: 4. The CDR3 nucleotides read TGTGCCAGCAGCTTATTAACAGGGGGCCACACTGAAGCTTTCTTT. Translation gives CASSLLTGGHTEAFF.

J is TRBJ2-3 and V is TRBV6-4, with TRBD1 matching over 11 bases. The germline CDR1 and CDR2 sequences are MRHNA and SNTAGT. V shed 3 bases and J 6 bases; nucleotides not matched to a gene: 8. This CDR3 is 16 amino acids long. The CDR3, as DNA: TGTGCCAGCAGTGAGAAACCGGGACAGGGGGGGGATACGCAGTATTTT. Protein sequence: CASSEKPGQGGDTQYF.

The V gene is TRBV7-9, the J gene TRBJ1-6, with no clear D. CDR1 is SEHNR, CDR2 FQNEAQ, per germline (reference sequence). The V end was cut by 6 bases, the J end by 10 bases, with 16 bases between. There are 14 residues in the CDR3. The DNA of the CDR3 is TGTGCCAGCAGATCCTGGGAGGGAGGCTCACCCCTCCACTTT. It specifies CASRSWEGGSPLHF.

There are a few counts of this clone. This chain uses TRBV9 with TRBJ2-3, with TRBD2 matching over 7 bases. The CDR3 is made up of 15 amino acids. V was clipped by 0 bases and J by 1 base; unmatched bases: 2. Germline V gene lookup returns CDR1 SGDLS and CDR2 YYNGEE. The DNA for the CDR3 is TGTGCCAGCAGCGTAGGGGCGGGGGGCACAGATACGCAGTATTTT. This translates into CASSVGAGGTDTQYF.

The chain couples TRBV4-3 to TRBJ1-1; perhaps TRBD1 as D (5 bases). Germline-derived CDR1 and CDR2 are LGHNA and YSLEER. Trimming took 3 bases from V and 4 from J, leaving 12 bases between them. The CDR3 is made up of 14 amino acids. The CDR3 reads CASSHDSGGTEAFF. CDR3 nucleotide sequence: TGCGCCAGCAGCCACGACAGCGGGGGCACTGAAGCTTTCTTT.